These T cell receptor beta chains were read from a single sample in a study of cytomegalovirus exposure and HLA in healthy donors. The table came from immunoSEQ multiplex PCR; TCRdb's copy has only in-frame clones and leaves some out. The sample lists about 130,000 clones; over 15% were seen once. What was sequenced was PBMCs. These receptors all stem from a female donor in good health and CMV-seropositive. The conserved cysteine and the conserved F or W are not part of the CDR3 here. Fields, in order: V gene, D gene, J gene, CDR3 length, CDR3 protein. D genes are given only for firm matches.

TRBV30	TRBD1	TRBJ2-2	11	AWATGFAGELF
TRBV28	TRBD2	TRBJ2-1	13	ASTVTSGDYNEQF
TRBV19	.	TRBJ1-5	14	ASSIDSLTRNQPQH
TRBV6-1	.	TRBJ1-1	12	ATFQGWGNTEAF
TRBV5-1	.	TRBJ2-3	12	ASFPGQGGDTQY
TRBV4-3	.	TRBJ2-7	17	ASSQAILPTDEVSYEQY
TRBV30	.	TRBJ2-7	10	AWTGVSYEQY
TRBV19	TRBD1	TRBJ1-4	16	ASSIRTGASATNEKLF
TRBV28	.	TRBJ1-1	11	ASSLFRNTEAF
TRBV18	.	TRBJ2-1	12	ASSPTTGSGEQF
TRBV4-2	.	TRBJ1-2	14	ASSQVLQNPHYGYT
TRBV5-6	TRBD1	TRBJ2-7	14	ASSLPRDRAFGEQY
TRBV30	.	TRBJ1-2	11	AWSLGDNYGYT
TRBV5-6	.	TRBJ1-1	12	ASSFRDTHTEAF
TRBV7-7	.	TRBJ2-5	13	ASSFSEAGEETQY
TRBV9	.	TRBJ2-6	13	ASSPGLSGANVLT
TRBV5-4	.	TRBJ2-5	11	ASSPVRVETQY
TRBV28	TRBD2	TRBJ2-7	10	ASSLGEGEQY
TRBV27	.	TRBJ1-1	11	ASSLGQDTEAF
TRBV28	.	TRBJ1-5	13	ASRTGREGNQPQH
TRBV27	TRBD1	TRBJ1-4	14	ASSRTHPGQNEKLF
TRBV7-9	TRBD1	TRBJ2-7	16	ASSLWGQGERPSYEQY
TRBV18	.	TRBJ2-1	12	ASSQPGKDNEQF
TRBV7-2	TRBD1	TRBJ1-2	12	ASSFRTGGYGYT
TRBV7-8	.	TRBJ2-3	13	ASSLDPAATDTQY
TRBV4-3	TRBD2	TRBJ2-3	18	ASSQEGLAGGSGWADTQY
TRBV5-8	.	TRBJ1-5	11	ASSLLGNQPQH